These 7 T cell receptor beta chains were sequenced from one sample in a study of Graves' ophthalmopathy and Graves' hyperthyroidism (dated by TCRdb to between 2018 and 2020). The reads were generated on an Illumina HiSeq 2000. For repertoire sequencing, the TCR beta CDR3 regions were amplified from RNA transcripts. The first round of RT-PCR was done with HTBI primers and the Qiagen OneStep RT-PCR kit, and was followed by a second round of multiplex PCR, then size selection and purification. TCRdb reprocessing: public reads trimmed at Q25 with fastp, clones called with MiXCR, in-frame beta chains kept. Duplicate CDR3 protein sequences are folded into a single record with the most common DNA and genes. Present in this sample are approximately 640,000 distinct CDR3 sequences, just over 40% of which were seen just once. The ten largest clones capture more than 3% of the sample. Sequencing input: peripheral blood. The receptors were gathered from an adult man with Graves' ophthalmopathy.

This clonotype has a count of ten or more. V usage is TRBV25-1 and J usage is TRBJ2-7; no definite D call. Trimming removed 1 base from V and 2 bases from J, with 6 bases in between. This CDR3 has 13 residues. Looked up from germline, CDR1 is MGHDK and CDR2 is SYGVNS. The CDR3 sequence: CASSEFGAYEQYF. The CDR3 nucleotides read TGTGCCAGCAGTGAATTTGGAGCCTACGAGCAGTACTTC.

The CDR3 coding sequence is TGCAGTGCTAGGGGACAGGTACAGCCCCAGCATTTT. Its protein is CSARGQVQPQHF. The chain recombines TRBV20-1 with TRBJ1-5; the match to TRBD1 covers 8 bases. Trimming removed 3 bases from V and 7 bases from J; junction bases left unmatched: 2. The germline V gene has CDR1 DFQATT and CDR2 SNEGSKA (reference sequence). The CDR3 covers 12 residues.

This clonotype was picked up many times. The rearrangement links TRBV7-8 to TRBJ1-2; D gene unclear. Germline CDR1 reads SGHVS; CDR2 reads FQNEAQ. The ends were cut back, 5 bases at V and 1 base at J, with 17 bases in the middle. This CDR3 has 16 residues. CDR3 in amino acids: CASSHRWPHVNYGYTF. CDR3 DNA sequence: TGTGCCAGCAGCCATCGATGGCCGCACGTTAACTATGGCTACACCTTC.

The V and J genes are TRBV6-6 and TRBJ1-5; no reliable D call. Trimming removed 9 bases from V and 6 bases from J, with 15 bases in between. From germline, CDR1 is MNHNY and CDR2 SVGAGI (reference sequence). The CDR3 length is 13 residues. CDR3 amino acids: CASTAGNGQPQHF. The CDR3 DNA sequence: TGTGCCAGTACTGCGGGGAACGGTCAGCCCCAGCATTTT.

In this sample, this clonotype turned up many times. The V call is TRBV29-1, the J call TRBJ1-2; D is unresolved. V gave up 3 bases and J gave up 6 bases, with 11 bases separating them. This CDR3 spans 12 amino acids. Germline loops: CDR1 SQVTM, CDR2 ANQGSEA. The CDR3 DNA is TGCAGCGTTGACGGGCTGCTAGATGGCTACACCTTC. Translating gives CSVDGLLDGYTF.

This clonotype was detected ten times or more. This chain links TRBV6-6 with TRBJ2-5; the D is unclear. The CDR3 consists of 11 residues. Trimming pared 7 bases from V and 5 bases from J, leaving 8 bases between. Germline V gene lookup returns CDR1 MNHNY and CDR2 SVGAGI (reference sequence). CDR3 region: CASNLDETQYF. In DNA, the CDR3 is TGTGCCAGCAATCTCGACGAGACCCAGTACTTC.

There are a few counts of this clonotype. This is likely a read error, given that the CDR3 carries no conserved phenylalanine or tryptophan at its end. The rearrangement links TRBV20-1 to TRBJ2-1; D perhaps matches TRBD2 (6 bases). The V gene lost 1 base and the J gene lost 10 bases, with 17 bases spanning the gap. CDR3 length equals 14 residues. Germline values: CDR1 DFQATT, CDR2 SNEGSKA (reference sequence). CDR3 sequence (DNA): TGCAGTGCTAGAGCGGCCCGGGGGACGGAGGAGCAGTTCTGC. It translates to CSARAARGTEEQFC.